Following are 7 T cell receptor beta chains from one sample sequenced in a study of cytomegalovirus exposure and HLA in healthy donors. The PCR ran on 60 Vbeta and 13 Jbeta primers. Profiled with immunoSEQ multiplex PCR; TCRdb holds only in-frame clones, not every one. The data contain roughly 55,000 clones, 55% to 85% of them singletons. Sample: PBMCs. These receptors came from a man aged 35 to 55 in good health and CMV-seropositive.

This rearrangement joins TRBV7-2 to TRBJ1-6; TRBD1 matches 7 bases. Unmatched junction bases numbered 8, after V lost 6 bases and J lost 6 bases. The germline V gene encodes CDR1 SGHTA and CDR2 FQGNSA. This CDR3 comprises 15 residues. This CDR3 reads CASSLLTGFNSPLHF. CDR3 nucleotides: TGTGCCAGCAGTTTACTGACAGGGTTTAATTCACCCCTCCACTTT. Full variable domain (missing parts from reference TRBV7-2 and TRBJ1-6): GAGVSQSPSNKVTEKGKDVELRCDPISGHTALYWYRQSLGQGLEFLIYFQGNSAPDKSGLPSDRFSAERTGGSVSTLTIQRTQQEDSAVYLCASSLLTGFNSPLHFGNGTRLTVT.

The chain has TRBV5-1 and TRBJ2-3; 7 bases line up with TRBD2. CDR1 and CDR2 from the germline V gene are SGHRS and YFSETQ. The CDR3 extends over 13 amino acids. The trim removed 1 base at V and 5 bases at J, leaving 1 base unmatched. As DNA, the CDR3 is TGCGCCAGCAGCTTGCGGGGGGTAGATACGCAGTATTTT. Amino acid sequence: CASSLRGVDTQYF. The full variable domain, its missing parts supplied by reference TRBV5-1 and TRBJ2-3, is KAGVTQTPRYLIKTRGQQVTLSCSPISGHRSVSWYQQTPGQGLQFLFEYFSETQRNKGNFPGRFSGRQFSNSRSEMNVSTLELGDSALYLCASSLRGVDTQYFGPGTRLTVL.

This clone was detected a few times. CDR3 coding DNA: TGTGCCAGTAACCGCCAGGCTCTGGTTGAGGAAAAACTGTTTTTT. It specifies CASNRQALVEEKLFF. The chain recombines TRBV19 with TRBJ1-4, with D unresolved. Germline CDR1 reads LNHDA; CDR2 reads SQIVND (reference sequence). Trimming shortened V by 7 bases and J by 8 bases, and 20 bases separated the two germline ends. The CDR3 contains 15 residues.

This clone showed up just a few times. The J gene is TRBJ1-2, the V gene TRBV27; perhaps TRBD1 as D (6 bases). Germline loops: CDR1 MNHEY, CDR2 SMNVEV (reference sequence). CDR3 length equals 13 residues. V lost 6 bases to trimming and J lost 8 bases, with 16 bases between them. The CDR3 spells CASRGNRVGGYTF. In DNA, the CDR3 is TGTGCCAGCAGGGGGAACAGGGTCGGAGGCTACACCTTC.

This clone was picked up a small number of times. V gene TRBV13 combines with J gene TRBJ1-1; TRBD1 might be the D (5 bases). The CDR3 runs 16 residues. Germline V gives CDR1 PRHDT, CDR2 FYEKMQ (reference sequence). With 6 bases removed from V and 6 bases from J, the gap between germline ends came to 23 bases. For the CDR3, the DNA is TGTGCCAGCAGTCGTCGGGACTCCCACAAGGGGCCTGAAGCTTTCTTT. It specifies CASSRRDSHKGPEAFF.

This chain uses TRBV7-2 with TRBJ2-1; D is perhaps TRBD2 (7 bases). CDR3 length: 16 residues. Per the germline V gene, CDR1 is SGHTA and CDR2 is FQGNSA. The germline V and J ends were trimmed by 3 bases and 9 bases, with 21 bases remaining between them. CDR3: CASSLLSWGGAGEQFF. In nucleotides, the CDR3 is TGTGCCAGCAGCTTGCTGAGCTGGGGGGGGGCCGGTGAGCAGTTCTTC.

This clone was observed a handful of times. The chain recombines TRBV5-1 with TRBJ2-1, with 12 bases matching TRBD2. The germline V gene encodes CDR1 SGHRS and CDR2 YFSETQ. J gave up 6 bases and V 5 bases, and 9 bases lay outside the gene matches. The CDR3 runs to 16 residues. The CDR3 sequence: CASRWTSGATFNEQFF. CDR3 nucleotide sequence: TGCGCCAGCAGATGGACTAGCGGGGCCACGTTCAATGAGCAGTTCTTC.